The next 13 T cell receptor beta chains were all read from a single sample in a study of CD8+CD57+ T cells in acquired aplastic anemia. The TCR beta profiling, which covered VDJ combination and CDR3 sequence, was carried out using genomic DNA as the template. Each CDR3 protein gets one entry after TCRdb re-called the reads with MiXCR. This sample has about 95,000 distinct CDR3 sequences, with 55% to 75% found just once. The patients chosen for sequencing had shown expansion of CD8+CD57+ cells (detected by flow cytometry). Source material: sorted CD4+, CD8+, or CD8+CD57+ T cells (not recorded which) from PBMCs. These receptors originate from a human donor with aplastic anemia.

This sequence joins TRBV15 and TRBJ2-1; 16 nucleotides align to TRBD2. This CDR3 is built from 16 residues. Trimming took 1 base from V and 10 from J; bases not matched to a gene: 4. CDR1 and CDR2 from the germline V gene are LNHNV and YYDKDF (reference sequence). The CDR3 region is CATSRVGLAGGPEQFF. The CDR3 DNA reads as TGTGCCACCAGCAGAGTGGGACTAGCGGGAGGGCCGGAGCAGTTCTTC. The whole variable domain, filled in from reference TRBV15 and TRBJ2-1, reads DAMVIQNPRYQVTQFGKPVTLSCSQTLNHNVMYWYQQKSSQAPKLLFHYYDKDFNNEADTPDNFQSRRPNTSFCFLDIRSPGLGDTAMYLCATSRVGLAGGPEQFFGPGTRLTVL.

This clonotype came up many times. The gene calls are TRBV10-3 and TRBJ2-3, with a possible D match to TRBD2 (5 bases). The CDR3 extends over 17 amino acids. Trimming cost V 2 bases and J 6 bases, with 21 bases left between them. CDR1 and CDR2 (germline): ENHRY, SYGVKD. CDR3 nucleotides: TGTGCCATCAGTGAGCTGGTTCTGGGCGGGCCCTATGATACGCAGTATTTT. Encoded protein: CAISELVLGGPYDTQYF.

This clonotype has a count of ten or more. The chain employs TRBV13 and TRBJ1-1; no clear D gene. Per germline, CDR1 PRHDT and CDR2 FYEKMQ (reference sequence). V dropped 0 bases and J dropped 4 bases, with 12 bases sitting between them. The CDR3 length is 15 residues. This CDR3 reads CASSLGPRGATEAFF. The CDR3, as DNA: TGTGCCAGCAGCTTAGGCCCTCGGGGTGCCACTGAAGCTTTCTTT.

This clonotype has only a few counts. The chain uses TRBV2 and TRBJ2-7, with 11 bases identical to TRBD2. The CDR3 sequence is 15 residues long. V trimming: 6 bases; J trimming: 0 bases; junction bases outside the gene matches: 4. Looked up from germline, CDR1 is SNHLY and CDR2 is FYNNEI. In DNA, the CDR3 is TGTGCCAGCAGCCGAGGGACTAGCGGCTCCTACGAGCAGTACTTC. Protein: CASSRGTSGSYEQYF.

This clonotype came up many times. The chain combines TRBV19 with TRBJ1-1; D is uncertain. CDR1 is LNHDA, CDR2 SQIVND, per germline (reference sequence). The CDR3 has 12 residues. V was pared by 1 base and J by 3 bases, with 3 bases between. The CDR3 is CASSIGYTEAFF. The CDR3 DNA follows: TGTGCCAGTAGTATAGGGTACACTGAAGCTTTCTTT.

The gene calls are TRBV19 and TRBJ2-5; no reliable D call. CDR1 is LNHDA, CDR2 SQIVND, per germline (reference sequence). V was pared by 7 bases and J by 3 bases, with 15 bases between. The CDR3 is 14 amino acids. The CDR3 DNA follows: TGTGCCAGTACCGCGACCCTCGGAGAAGAGACCCAGTACTTC. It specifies CASTATLGEETQYF. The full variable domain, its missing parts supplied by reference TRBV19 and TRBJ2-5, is DGGITQSPKYLFRKEGQNVTLSCEQNLNHDAMYWYRQDPGQGLRLIYYSQIVNDFQKGDIAEGYSVSREKKESFPLTVTSAQKNPTAFYLCASTATLGEETQYFGPGTRLLVL.

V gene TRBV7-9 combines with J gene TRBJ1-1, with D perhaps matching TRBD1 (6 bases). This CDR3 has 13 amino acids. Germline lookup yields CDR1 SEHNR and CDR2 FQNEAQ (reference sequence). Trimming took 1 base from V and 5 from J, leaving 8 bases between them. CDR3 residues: CASSLEQGTEAFF. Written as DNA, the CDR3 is TGTGCCAGCAGCTTAGAGCAGGGGACTGAAGCTTTCTTT.

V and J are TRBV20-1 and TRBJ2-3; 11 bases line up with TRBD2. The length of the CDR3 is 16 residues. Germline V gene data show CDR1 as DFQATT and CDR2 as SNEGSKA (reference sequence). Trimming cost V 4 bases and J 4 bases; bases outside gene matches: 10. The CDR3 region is CSAKGPSGGSPDTQYF. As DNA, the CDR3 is TGCAGTGCTAAGGGCCCTAGCGGGGGGAGCCCAGATACGCAGTATTTT.

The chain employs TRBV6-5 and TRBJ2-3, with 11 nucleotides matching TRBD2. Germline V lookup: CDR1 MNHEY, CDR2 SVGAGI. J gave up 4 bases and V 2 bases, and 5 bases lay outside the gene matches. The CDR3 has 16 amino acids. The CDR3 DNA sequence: TGTGCCAGCAGTTACGGGATAGCGGGGGGGCCAGATACGCAGTATTTT. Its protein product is CASSYGIAGGPDTQYF.

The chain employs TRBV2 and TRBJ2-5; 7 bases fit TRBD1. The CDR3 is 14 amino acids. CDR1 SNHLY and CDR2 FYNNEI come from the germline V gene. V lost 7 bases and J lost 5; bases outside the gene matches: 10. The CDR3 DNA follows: TGTGCCAGCAAAACTTACAGGGGCGGGGAGACCCAGTACTTC. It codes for CASKTYRGGETQYF.

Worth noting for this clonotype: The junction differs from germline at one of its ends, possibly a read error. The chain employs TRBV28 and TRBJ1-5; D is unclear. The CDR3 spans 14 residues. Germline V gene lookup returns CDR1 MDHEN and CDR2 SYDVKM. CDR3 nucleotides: TGCGCCAGCAGTAGTAACTCAGTCCCACAGCCCCAGCATTTT. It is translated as CASSSNSVPQPQHF.

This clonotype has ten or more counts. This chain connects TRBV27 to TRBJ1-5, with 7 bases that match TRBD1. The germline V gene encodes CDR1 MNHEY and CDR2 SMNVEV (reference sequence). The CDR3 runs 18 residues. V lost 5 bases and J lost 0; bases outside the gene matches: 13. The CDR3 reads CASSPTGTAAYSNQPQHF. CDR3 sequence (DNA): TGTGCCAGCAGTCCAACCGGGACAGCGGCTTATAGCAATCAGCCCCAGCATTTT.

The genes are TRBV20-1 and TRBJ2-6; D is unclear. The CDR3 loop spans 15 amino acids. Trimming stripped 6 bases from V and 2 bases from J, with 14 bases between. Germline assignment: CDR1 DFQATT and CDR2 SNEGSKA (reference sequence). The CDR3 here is CSASDQAAGANVLTF. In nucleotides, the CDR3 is TGCAGTGCCAGCGATCAGGCGGCTGGGGCCAACGTCCTGACTTTC.